The rows below give T cell receptor beta chains drawn from one sample of a study of blood T cell repertoires in COVID-19. TCRdb's copy holds only in-frame clones and misses some; the assay was immunoSEQ multiplex PCR. The sample contains 200,000 or so clones, roughly 80% of which appear only once. Sequencing input: peripheral blood. Receptors originate from a woman between 55 and 75 years old with acute or convalescent COVID-19. Each CDR3 is given with its conserved first and last residue. D genes are given only for firm matches. Not all rows give a size; the values are once, few, many and, for expanded clones, a class.

v_gene: TRBV27; abundance: -; d_gene: -; j_gene: TRBJ1-1; CDR3nt: TGTGCCAGCAGTCTCCGGGGGGGTATTGAAGCTTTCTTT; CDR3aa: CASSLRGGIEAFF
v_gene: TRBV4-1; abundance: -; d_gene: -; j_gene: TRBJ2-2; CDR3nt: TGCGCCAGCAGCCAAGATGGCGGAATATCTGGGGAGCTGTTTTTT; CDR3aa: CASSQDGGISGELFF
v_gene: TRBV7-2; abundance: few; d_gene: TRBD2; j_gene: TRBJ2-1; CDR3nt: TGTGCCAGCAGCCCTGCGGCTAGCGGGGGAGTCCATGAGCAGTTCTTC; CDR3aa: CASSPAASGGVHEQFF
v_gene: TRBV11-3; abundance: -; d_gene: -; j_gene: TRBJ2-3; CDR3nt: TGTGCCAGCAGCTTAGATTCTAGCACAGATACGCAGTATTTT; CDR3aa: CASSLDSSTDTQYF
v_gene: TRBV7-2; abundance: -; d_gene: TRBD2; j_gene: TRBJ2-2; CDR3nt: TGTGCCAGCAGCATGACTAGCGGGGGAAACACCGGGGAGCTGTTTTTT; CDR3aa: CASSMTSGGNTGELFF
v_gene: TRBV28; abundance: -; d_gene: -; j_gene: TRBJ1-2; CDR3nt: TGTGCCAGCAGTTTGGGCAGATCCTATGGCTACACCTTC; CDR3aa: CASSLGRSYGYTF
v_gene: TRBV5-4; abundance: -; d_gene: -; j_gene: TRBJ1-2; CDR3nt: TGTGCCAGCCTTATCAGGGGCGGCTCTTCCTATGGCTACACCTTC; CDR3aa: CASLIRGGSSYGYTF
v_gene: TRBV5-1; abundance: few; d_gene: -; j_gene: TRBJ2-3; CDR3nt: TGCGCCAGCAGCTTGGGGAGGGGGCGAGCAGATACGCAGTATTTT; CDR3aa: CASSLGRGRADTQYF
v_gene: TRBV2; abundance: -; d_gene: TRBD2; j_gene: TRBJ2-3; CDR3nt: TGTGCCAGCAGTCGGGGGGGTGCAGATACGCAGTATTTT; CDR3aa: CASSRGGADTQYF
v_gene: TRBV14; abundance: -; d_gene: -; j_gene: TRBJ2-7; CDR3nt: TGTGCCAGCAGCCAGACAGAAAGTTTCCACGAGCAGTACTTC; CDR3aa: CASSQTESFHEQYF
v_gene: TRBV18; abundance: -; d_gene: -; j_gene: TRBJ1-2; CDR3nt: TGTGCCAGCTCACCACCAACAGAGAATGGCTACACCTTC; CDR3aa: CASSPPTENGYTF
v_gene: TRBV9; abundance: -; d_gene: TRBD2; j_gene: TRBJ2-3; CDR3nt: TGTGCCTCCGCAATCAGCGGGGGGGTGGGAGATACGCAGTATTTT; CDR3aa: CASAISGGVGDTQYF
v_gene: TRBV5-1; abundance: -; d_gene: -; j_gene: TRBJ1-1; CDR3nt: TGCGCCAGCAGCTTGGCCGTCGGGGGAAGAACTGAAGCTTTCTTT; CDR3aa: CASSLAVGGRTEAFF
v_gene: TRBV3-1/TRBV3-2; abundance: -; d_gene: -; j_gene: TRBJ1-1; CDR3nt: TGTGCCAGCAGCCAAGAGACAGGCACATACACTGAAGCTTTCTTT; CDR3aa: CASSQETGTYTEAFF
v_gene: TRBV3-1/TRBV3-2; abundance: -; d_gene: TRBD1; j_gene: TRBJ1-6; CDR3nt: TGTGCCAGCAGCCCGGACAGGGGGATTAATTCACCCCTCCACTTT; CDR3aa: CASSPDRGINSPLHF
v_gene: TRBV19; abundance: once; d_gene: -; j_gene: TRBJ1-6; CDR3nt: TGTGCCAGTAGTATCGGATCTCGCGGAAGCTCCTATAATTCACCCCTCCACTTT; CDR3aa: CASSIGSRGSSYNSPLHF
v_gene: TRBV14; abundance: -; d_gene: -; j_gene: TRBJ1-2; CDR3nt: TGTGCCAGCAGCCAGGGGGCTGACTATGGCTACACCTTC; CDR3aa: CASSQGADYGYTF
v_gene: TRBV4-3; abundance: -; d_gene: -; j_gene: TRBJ1-4; CDR3nt: TGCGCCAGCAGCCAAGATTTAGCAGGGGTTACGAATAATGAAAAACTGTTTTTT; CDR3aa: CASSQDLAGVTNNEKLFF
v_gene: TRBV9; abundance: -; d_gene: -; j_gene: TRBJ1-2; CDR3nt: TGTGCCAGCAGCGGCCGTAGTAACTATGGCTACACCTTC; CDR3aa: CASSGRSNYGYTF
v_gene: TRBV25-1; abundance: -; d_gene: TRBD1; j_gene: TRBJ1-5; CDR3nt: TGTGCCAGCAGTGGAGGGACAGGCAATCAGCCCCAGCATTTT; CDR3aa: CASSGGTGNQPQHF
v_gene: TRBV19; abundance: -; d_gene: -; j_gene: TRBJ2-1; CDR3nt: TGTGCCAGTAGTATGGGCGGGGACGACGAGTTCTTC; CDR3aa: CASSMGGDDEFF
v_gene: TRBV11-2; abundance: -; d_gene: TRBD1; j_gene: TRBJ1-1; CDR3nt: TGTGCCAGCAGTCGAATAACAGGGGACACTGAAGCTTTCTTT; CDR3aa: CASSRITGDTEAFF
v_gene: TRBV19; abundance: once; d_gene: -; j_gene: TRBJ1-1; CDR3nt: TGTGCCAGTAGTACAACGGGGAACACTGAAGCTTTCTTT; CDR3aa: CASSTTGNTEAFF